This T cell receptor beta chain was recorded in a study of control samples from healthy donors and cancer patients. Generated by immunoSEQ multiplex PCR, the TCRdb table keeps only in-frame clones and is missing some. The sample lists about 130,000 clones, around 96% occurring once. Germline V gene sequence: CDR1 SGHRS, CDR2 YFSETQ. The CDR3 covers 15 residues. The V gene lost 0 bases and the J gene lost 0 bases, with 7 bases spanning the gap. The sample comprised blood. The chain recombines TRBV5-1 with TRBJ1-5; D uncertain. The sequence was collected from a man under 40 in good health. The CDR3 DNA reads as TGCGCCAGCAGCTTGGCCCCCAATAGCAATCAGCCCCAGCATTTT. Translated: CASSLAPNSNQPQHF.